A single sample is the source of the 9 T cell receptor beta chains below, sequenced in a study of T cells in Graves' hyperthyroidism and ophthalmopathy (dated 2019 in TCRdb). Library construction relied on multiplex PCR. The reads were generated on an Illumina HiSeq 2000. TCR beta CDR3 regions were amplified from RNA transcripts. The first round of RT-PCR for the TCR CDR3 was performed with the HTBI primer set and the Qiagen OneStep RT-PCR kit. Through fastp at Q25 and MiXCR, TCRdb rebuilt clones from the public reads, retaining in-frame beta chains. Identical CDR3 proteins give one entry, which carries the most common genes and DNA. For this sample there are 250,000 to 300,000 distinct CDR3 sequences; approximately 13% appear just once. The ten top clones hold around 8% of the sample. The sample was blood. The receptors here all came from a woman aged 35 to 49 with Graves' hyperthyroidism.

The chain combines TRBV7-2 with TRBJ2-7, with D unclear. CDR3 length: 16 residues. Trimming pared 1 base from V and 5 bases from J, leaving 18 bases between. Germline lookup yields CDR1 SGHTA and CDR2 FQGNSA. In nucleotides, the CDR3 is TGTGCCAGCAGCTTAGGAATGGCAGAAATCAGTAACGAGCAGTACTTC. As protein: CASSLGMAEISNEQYF. The full variable domain, rest sourced from reference TRBV7-2 and TRBJ2-7, is GAGVSQSPSNKVTEKGKDVELRCDPISGHTALYWYRQSLGQGLEFLIYFQGNSAPDKSGLPSDRFSAERTGGSVSTLTIQRTQQEDSAVYLCASSLGMAEISNEQYFGPGTRLTVT.

This clonotype has at least ten counts. The chain recombines TRBV20-1 with TRBJ2-5; 7 positions agree with TRBD1. The V gene end was trimmed by 6 bases and the J gene end by 1 base; junction bases not matched to a gene: 5. CDR3 length: 13 amino acids. Germline V CDR1 and CDR2: DFQATT, SNEGSKA (reference sequence). CDR3 nucleotide sequence: TGCAGTGCAAGACAGGGCGGCCAAGAGACCCAGTACTTC. Translating gives CSARQGGQETQYF.

The rearrangement links TRBV20-1 to TRBJ2-1; 7 bases are a match to TRBD2. The CDR3 is made up of 14 amino acids. The germline V gene has CDR1 DFQATT and CDR2 SNEGSKA (reference sequence). The V and J ends lost 3 bases and 5 bases, in that order; junction bases with no gene match: 7. Here the CDR3 DNA reads TGCAGTGCTAGCCGTACCGGGACTAACAATGAGCAGTTCTTC. This sequence encodes CSASRTGTNNEQFF.

The rearrangement joins TRBV6-9 to TRBJ1-2, with D unclear. Trimming took 6 bases from V and 5 from J, leaving 10 bases between them. Germline V gene sequence: CDR1 MNHGY, CDR2 SVAAGI. This CDR3 contains 12 residues. The CDR3 bases are TGTGCCAGCAGATATGAGAATTATGGCTACACCTTC. This encodes CASRYENYGYTF.

This clonotype was observed a few times. The chain joins TRBV19 to TRBJ1-2, with D possibly being TRBD1 (5 bases). V lost 7 bases to trimming and J lost 1 base, with 16 bases between them. This CDR3 spans 15 amino acids. Germline assignment: CDR1 LNHDA and CDR2 SQIVND (reference sequence). The CDR3 reads CASNPGAGSNYGYTF. The CDR3 DNA follows: TGTGCCAGTAATCCCGGGGCAGGGAGTAACTATGGCTACACCTTC.

This clonotype was seen ten or more times. V gene TRBV20-1 combines with J gene TRBJ2-3; 8 bases match TRBD1. J was trimmed by 5 bases and V by 5 bases; bases with no gene match: 12. This CDR3 has 15 amino acids. Germline V lookup: CDR1 DFQATT, CDR2 SNEGSKA (reference sequence). In DNA form, the CDR3 reads TGCAGTGCTCCCAGGGGTCAGGGGGCTTTAGATACGCAGTATTTT. Its translation: CSAPRGQGALDTQYF.

This chain connects TRBV4-1 to TRBJ2-6; D remains ambiguous. V gave up 0 bases and J gave up 0 bases, with 12 bases separating them. This CDR3 is built from 18 residues. Germline assignment: CDR1 MGHRA and CDR2 YSYEKL. In DNA, the CDR3 is TGCGCCAGCAGCCAAGAACCCCCGGTCGTCTCTGGGGCCAACGTCCTGACTTTC. Translated: CASSQEPPVVSGANVLTF.

The genes are TRBV19 and TRBJ2-1; no firm D call. The germline V gene has CDR1 LNHDA and CDR2 SQIVND (reference sequence). Trimming removed 7 bases from V and 7 bases from J, with 17 bases in between. The CDR3 is 14 residues long. In DNA form, the CDR3 reads TGTGCCAGTAAGGGCCAGAGGTTAACGAATGAGCAGTTCTTC. Protein: CASKGQRLTNEQFF.

Only a few counts were recorded for this clonotype. The J gene is TRBJ1-1, the V gene TRBV9; D may be TRBD1 (5 bases). The CDR3 extends over 15 amino acids. Germline V CDR1 and CDR2: SGDLS, YYNGEE. V was shortened by 1 base and J by 0 bases, with 10 bases between the two germline ends. The CDR3 nucleotides are TGTGCCAGCAGCGTAAAGGTAGGGGTGAACACTGAAGCTTTCTTT. The encoded protein is CASSVKVGVNTEAFF. Full variable domain (rest looked up from reference TRBV9 and TRBJ1-1): DSGVTQTPKHLITATGQRVTLRCSPRSGDLSVYWYQQSLDQGLQFLIQYYNGEERAKGNILERFSAQQFPDLHSELNLSSLELGDSALYFCASSVKVGVNTEAFFGQGTRLTVV.